Each of the 19 T cell receptor beta chains below was sequenced from the same sample in a study of T-cell reconstitution after alpha-beta-depleted transplantation in children. Unique molecular identifiers tagged the TCRbeta library. TCRdb independently ran MiXCR on the PCR reads; one entry per CDR3 protein. Of about 190,000 distinct CDR3 sequences in the sample, about 6.4% were seen once. The specimen comprised PBMCs from the stem cell graft donor, sampled from the stem cell graft. These receptors were collected from a human donor who donated a stem cell graft to a child with Wiskott-Aldrich syndrome.

This clonotype was recorded a few times. The CDR3 sequence is CASSRLSGAETYEQYF. The CDR3 coding sequence is TGCGCCAGCAGCCGACTAAGCGGAGCGGAGACCTACGAGCAGTACTTC. The chain recombines TRBV4-3 with TRBJ2-7, with D tentatively TRBD2 (5 bases). V lost 4 bases to trimming and J lost 2 bases, with 18 bases between them. CDR1 and CDR2 (germline): LGHNA, YSLEER. The CDR3 length is 16 residues.

This clonotype was recorded at least ten times. The V call is TRBV29-1, the J call TRBJ2-1, with TRBD1 as a possible D gene (6 bases). V lost 3 bases and J lost 10, with 13 bases in between. CDR1 and CDR2 (germline): SQVTM, ANQGSEA. The CDR3 length is 12 residues. CDR3 nucleotides: TGCAGCGTTGATCAGGGGATGGGGGAGCAGTTCTTC. Amino acids: CSVDQGMGEQFF.

The V call is TRBV11-2, the J call TRBJ2-7; D gene unclear. V was trimmed by 0 bases and J by 1 base, leaving 7 bases between them. Germline V lookup: CDR1 SGHAT, CDR2 FQNNGV. There are 14 residues in the CDR3. Here the CDR3 reads CASSLDPASYEQYF. The CDR3 DNA is TGTGCCAGCAGCTTAGATCCGGCATCCTACGAGCAGTACTTC.

This clonotype was counted a few times. The gene calls are TRBV7-8 and TRBJ2-3; TRBD1 is a possible D gene (5 bases). Germline CDR1 and CDR2: SGHVS and FQNEAQ. V dropped 2 bases and J dropped 5 bases, with 14 bases sitting between them. The CDR3 consists of 15 residues. The CDR3 bases are TGTGCCAGCAGCTTACGTGGGGCACAGAGAGATACGCAGTATTTT. This translates into CASSLRGAQRDTQYF.

Many counts were recorded for this clonotype. V usage is TRBV12-3 or TRBV12-4 and J usage is TRBJ2-1; tentatively, D is TRBD1 (6 bases). The V end lost 7 bases, the J end lost 1 base, and 17 bases lay between the germline ends. This CDR3 spans 16 amino acids. The CDR3: CASIRSTRGSYNEQFF. The CDR3 DNA reads TGTGCCAGCATACGCTCGACGAGGGGGTCCTACAATGAGCAGTTCTTC.

This clonotype was seen ten or more times. The V gene is TRBV20-1, the J gene TRBJ2-3, with D perhaps matching TRBD2 (6 bases). This CDR3 contains 13 residues. The germline gives CDR1 DFQATT, CDR2 SNEGSKA (reference sequence). The germline V and J ends were trimmed by 6 bases and 3 bases, with 13 bases remaining between them. The CDR3 region is CSAVTGETDTQYF. In nucleotides, the CDR3 is TGCAGTGCGGTAACGGGAGAAACAGATACGCAGTATTTT.

This clonotype was seen at least ten times. V is TRBV4-3 and J is TRBJ2-3; no clear D. The V and J ends lost 1 base and 2 bases respectively, with 13 bases between them. There are 16 residues in the CDR3. From germline, CDR1 is LGHNA and CDR2 YSLEER. The CDR3 sequence is CASSQGSPRHTDTQYF. In DNA, the CDR3 is TGCGCCAGCAGCCAAGGTTCTCCCAGACACACAGATACGCAGTATTTT.

This clonotype was counted ten times or more. This rearrangement joins TRBV12-3 or TRBV12-4 to TRBJ2-5; 10 positions agree with TRBD2. Trimming at V came to 1 base and at J to 5 bases, leaving 22 bases not matched to a gene. There are 21 residues in the CDR3. The CDR3 DNA reads TGTGCCAGCAGTTTAGTCCCCACAGGGGTTCTAGCGGGAGACTCAGTCGAGACCCAGTACTTC. This translates into CASSLVPTGVLAGDSVETQYF.

The CDR3 loop is CASSVQGARETQYF. The CDR3 DNA is TGTGCCAGCAGTGTACAGGGGGCCAGAGAGACCCAGTACTTC. J is TRBJ2-5 and V is TRBV12-3 or TRBV12-4; 9 nucleotides agree with TRBD1. The CDR3 sequence is 14 residues long. The V and J ends lost 5 bases and 4 bases, in that order; junction bases with no gene match: 5.

In its sample, this clonotype was seen many times. The rearrangement uses TRBV7-2 and TRBJ1-1; the D gene is possibly TRBD1 (6 bases). The CDR3 loop spans 13 amino acids. In germline, CDR1 is SGHTA, CDR2 FQGNSA. Trimming shortened V by 3 bases and J by 5 bases, and 10 bases separated the two germline ends. CDR3 nucleotide sequence: TGTGCCAGCAGCTTTACAGGGCGAACTGAAGCTTTCTTT. Translated, it gives CASSFTGRTEAFF.

The rearrangement links TRBV3-1 to TRBJ2-1; 8 bases agree with TRBD1. V shed 1 base, J shed 3 bases, and the junction held 2 bases outside the gene matches. Looked up from germline, CDR1 is LGHDT and CDR2 is YNNKEL (reference sequence). The CDR3 sequence is 15 residues long. CDR3 sequence reads: CASSQGTGYYNEQFF. The CDR3 DNA sequence: TGTGCCAGCAGCCAAGGGACAGGGTACTACAATGAGCAGTTCTTC.

This clonotype was seen more than once but under ten times. The chain employs TRBV4-1 and TRBJ2-7, with 10 bases lining up with TRBD2. Germline trimming cut 0 bases from V and 4 bases from J; bases unmatched to any gene: 9. CDR1 and CDR2 from the germline V gene are MGHRA and YSYEKL. The CDR3 is made up of 17 amino acids. The DNA for the CDR3 is TGCGCCAGCAGCCAAGATACGTCTAGCGGGGGCCTTTACGAGCAGTACTTC. Protein product: CASSQDTSSGGLYEQYF.

In its sample, this clonotype was seen many times. The chain links TRBV20-1 to TRBJ1-5; D is undetermined. With 0 bases removed from V and 0 bases from J, the gap between germline ends came to 3 bases. Looked up from germline, CDR1 is DFQATT and CDR2 is SNEGSKA (reference sequence). There are 13 residues in the CDR3. This CDR3 is CSARDNSNQPQHF. For the CDR3, the DNA is TGCAGTGCTAGAGATAATAGCAATCAGCCCCAGCATTTT.

This clonotype was observed many times. V is TRBV24-1 and J is TRBJ2-1; a weak D match, TRBD2 (6 bases). Germline lookup yields CDR1 KGHDR and CDR2 SFDVKD. The CDR3 is 13 amino acids. Between the trimmed V and J ends, which lost 4 bases and 10 bases, there was a span of 13 bases. The CDR3 loop reads CATSEGLALEQFF. CDR3 nucleotide sequence: TGTGCCACCAGTGAGGGTCTAGCGTTGGAGCAGTTCTTC.

The rearrangement uses TRBV3-1 and TRBJ1-1; TRBD1 matches at 7 bases. V lost 3 bases, J lost 6 bases, and 7 bases stayed unmatched. Germline V CDR1 and CDR2: LGHDT, YNNKEL (reference sequence). The CDR3 covers 14 residues. This CDR3 is CASSHMTGRAEAFF. As DNA, the CDR3 is TGTGCCAGCAGCCACATGACAGGGAGGGCTGAAGCTTTCTTT.

This clonotype was detected a few times. V usage is TRBV11-2 and J usage is TRBJ1-6; the D gene is possibly TRBD1 (6 bases). CDR1 is SGHAT, CDR2 FQNNGV, per germline. Trimming pared 0 bases from V and 7 bases from J, leaving 13 bases between. The CDR3 sequence is 16 residues long. The CDR3 nucleotides read TGTGCCAGCAGCTTAGATTTCGCAGGGGCGAATTCACCCCTCCACTTT. It is translated as CASSLDFAGANSPLHF. The full variable domain, its missing parts supplied by reference TRBV11-2 and TRBJ1-6, is EAGVAQSPRYKIIEKRQSVAFWCNPISGHATLYWYQQILGQGPKLLIQFQNNGVVDDSQLPKDRFSAERLKGVDSTLKIQPAKLEDSAVYLCASSLDFAGANSPLHFGNGTRLTVT.

A few counts support this clonotype. The chain combines TRBV5-1 with TRBJ2-7; D is undetermined. The CDR3 is made up of 15 amino acids. V shed 0 bases and J shed 1 base, with 11 bases lying between them. In germline, CDR1 is SGHRS, CDR2 YFSETQ. CDR3 sequence reads: CASSLEWVGSYEQYF. The CDR3 DNA reads as TGCGCCAGCAGCTTGGAATGGGTGGGATCCTACGAGCAGTACTTC.

This clonotype was detected ten times or more. The chain combines TRBV20-1 with TRBJ2-7, with a possible D match to TRBD2 (5 bases). V was clipped by 3 bases and J by 2 bases, with 14 bases between them. The CDR3 is 14 residues long. Per germline, CDR1 DFQATT and CDR2 SNEGSKA (reference sequence). Written as DNA, the CDR3 is TGCAGTGCTAGGGGAGCTTTCCCGACCTACGAGCAGTACTTC. It yields the protein CSARGAFPTYEQYF.

The chain is built from TRBV2 and TRBJ1-6; the D is unclear. Per germline, CDR1 SNHLY and CDR2 FYNNEI. The CDR3 runs to 16 residues. V was pared by 5 bases and J by 5 bases, with 16 bases between. CDR3 DNA: TGTGCCAGCAGTATCTGGGTGGCAGAAGATAATTCACCCCTCCACTTT. Protein: CASSIWVAEDNSPLHF.